This TCR beta chain was sequenced in a study of a mutant IDH1 vaccine in newly diagnosed glioma. At the level of the study: The therapy given earlier, which was standard therapy, consisted of radiotherapy, temozolomide, or both, and most of the patients received both.

The sample's time point: week 35, safety follow-up. Alongside topical imiquimod, each dose of vaccine comprised 300 ug of mutant IDH1 20-mer peptide. With regard to this clone: The target antigen is unknown.

Generated by immunoSEQ multiplex PCR, the TCRdb table keeps only in-frame clones and is missing some. Of 35,000 to 45,000 clones listed, 65% to 90% are singletons. The germline gives CDR1 MGHRA, CDR2 YSYEKL. The CDR3 runs to 12 residues. V dropped 6 bases and J dropped 6 bases, with 11 bases sitting between them. The sample here was PBMCs, taken from a glioma patient whose treatment included an IDH1 peptide vaccine. The receptor's source is a woman in her forties or fifties with glioma. The chain couples TRBV4-1 to TRBJ1-2; D may be TRBD1 (6 bases). The CDR3 DNA reads TGCGCCAGCAGGGGGGGCGCGGATGGCTACACCTTC. Translating gives CASRGGADGYTF.